The entry below describes one TCR beta chain. Its matching antigen is unknown. The sample originates from a study of shared clonotypes between healthy human individuals. About the study: The study enrolled a couple of women and three men aged 18 to 49. The study used three CD4 naive, three CD4 memory, two CD8 naive and one CD8 memory plate per donor. The study's findings and limits: Among the subsets, naive ones generally showed larger estimated richness than memory ones.

This CDR3 is built from 14 residues. From germline, CDR1 is MNHEY and CDR2 SVGAGI. The ends lost 5 bases at V and 10 bases at J; junction bases unmatched: 9. Over several immunoSEQ plates, each subset's genomic DNA was distributed in even portions. TCRdb's copy holds only in-frame clones and misses some; the assay was immunoSEQ multiplex PCR. The table records about 2.3 million clones, 80% to 95% of them present only once. The sequenced sample consisted of naive CD4+ T cells from PBMCs. This sample's subset: CD45RA+ positively selected. The sequence came from a man between 18 and 35 years old in good health. Some clones in this sample may be carry-over from other donors' samples. The V and J genes are TRBV6-5 and TRBJ1-1, with 11 bases matching TRBD1. CDR3 region: CASSTTRTGGLAFF. For the CDR3, the DNA is TGTGCCAGCAGTACCACCCGGACAGGGGGCTTAGCTTTCTTT.